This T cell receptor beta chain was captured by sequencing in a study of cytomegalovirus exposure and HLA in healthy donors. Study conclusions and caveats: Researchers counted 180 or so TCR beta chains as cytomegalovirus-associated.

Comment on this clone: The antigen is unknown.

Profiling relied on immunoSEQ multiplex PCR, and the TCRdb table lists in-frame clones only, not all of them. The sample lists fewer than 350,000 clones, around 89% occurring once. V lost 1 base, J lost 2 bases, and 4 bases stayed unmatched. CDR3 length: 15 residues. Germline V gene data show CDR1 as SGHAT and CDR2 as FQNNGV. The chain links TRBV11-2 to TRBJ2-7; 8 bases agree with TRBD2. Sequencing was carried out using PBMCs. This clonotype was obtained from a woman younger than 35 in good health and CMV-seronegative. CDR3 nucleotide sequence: TGTGCCAGCAGCTTAGTAGGGGGACTAGCCTACGAGCAGTACTTC. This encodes CASSLVGGLAYEQYF.